This T cell receptor beta chain originates from a study of blood T cells in healthy people across ages. Every donor provided roughly 10 milliliters of peripheral blood. Researchers isolated at least 6.5 million PBMCs per sample. Using a J-beta primer mix together with a sample-barcoded 5' primer, a second PCR was run for about 6 to 12 cycles. Carrying 12 random nucleotides, a template-switch adaptor labeled each individual cDNA molecule. MiXCR was run by TCRdb on the 5' RACE reads, yielding one entry per CDR3 protein. Of about 940,000 distinct CDR3 sequences listed, approximately 49% are singletons. This clonotype was counted between two and nine times. The ends were cut back, 1 base at V and 1 base at J, with 8 bases in the middle. Germline lookup yields CDR1 SEHNR and CDR2 FQNEAQ (reference sequence). CDR3 size: 15 residues.

The V gene is TRBV7-9, the J gene TRBJ2-1; D not certain. Sequencing was carried out using blood. This sequence originates from a man in his thirties or forties in good health. The CDR3 loop reads CASSLVSSSYNEQFF. The CDR3, as DNA: TGTGCCAGCAGCTTAGTATCCAGTTCCTACAATGAGCAGTTCTTC.